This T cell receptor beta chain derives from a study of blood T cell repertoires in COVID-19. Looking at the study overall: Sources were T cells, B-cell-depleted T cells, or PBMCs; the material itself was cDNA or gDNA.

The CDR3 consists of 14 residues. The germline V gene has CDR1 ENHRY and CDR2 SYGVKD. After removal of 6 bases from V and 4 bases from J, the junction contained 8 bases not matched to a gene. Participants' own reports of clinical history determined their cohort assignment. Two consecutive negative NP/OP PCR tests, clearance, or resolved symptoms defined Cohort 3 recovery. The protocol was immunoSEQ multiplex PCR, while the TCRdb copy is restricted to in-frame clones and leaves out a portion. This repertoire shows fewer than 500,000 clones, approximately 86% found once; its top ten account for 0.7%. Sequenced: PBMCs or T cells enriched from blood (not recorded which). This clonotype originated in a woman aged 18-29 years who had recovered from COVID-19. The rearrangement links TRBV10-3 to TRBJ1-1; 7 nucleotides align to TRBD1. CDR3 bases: TGTGCCATCAGCCGGACAGGCGTGGGCACTGAAGCTTTCTTT. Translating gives CAISRTGVGTEAFF.